Listed below are T cell receptor beta chains from one sample, sequenced in a study of low-dose radiotherapy and immunotherapy resistance in tumors. Each CDR3 protein is one row after TCRdb ran MiXCR on the reads. There are 100,000 or so distinct CDR3 sequences in the sample; under 25% occur only once, and roughly 3.9% lies in the top ten. The sample here was PBMCs, taken after low-dose radiotherapy plus immunotherapy. The receptor set was obtained from a male donor with prostate cancer. The CDR3 runs from the conserved cysteine through the conserved F or W. A D gene is named only where the DNA matches it firmly. The size of a clone is reported for some rows only, either as once, few or many, or as a class for expanded clones.

.	many	TRBV6-2/TRBV6-3	TRBJ1-3	TGTGCCAGCAGTTACTGGGGACCGGCTGATGGAAACACCATATATTTT	CASSYWGPADGNTIYF
.	few	TRBV2	TRBJ2-3	TGTGCCAGCAGTTACTCGAGTCTGACAGATACGCAGTATTTT	CASSYSSLTDTQYF
.	.	TRBV4-2	TRBJ2-7	TGTGCCAGCAGCGCTGAGAGGGGAATGGGCGAGCAGTACTTC	CASSAERGMGEQYF
.	many	TRBV7-2	TRBJ2-3	TGTGCCAGCAGCATTCCCCGGACAGGCACAGATACGCAGTATTTT	CASSIPRTGTDTQYF
.	many	TRBV5-3	TRBJ2-3	TGTGCCAGCAGCTTGGAGGGCACAGATACGCAGTATTTT	CASSLEGTDTQYF
.	many	TRBV7-2	TRBJ2-2	TGTGCCAGCAGCTTAGTAGGGTCAGCGAGAACCGGGGAGCTGTTTTTT	CASSLVGSARTGELFF
.	many	TRBV29-1	TRBJ2-5	TGCAGCCTCCTGGGCCCGCAAGAGACCCAGTACTTC	CSLLGPQETQYF
TRBD1	many	TRBV6-2/TRBV6-3	TRBJ1-1	TGTGCCAGCAGGCGACCGACAGGGATGAACACTGAAGCTTTCTTT	CASRRPTGMNTEAFF
.	many	TRBV10-3	TRBJ2-3	TGTGCCATCAGCCGAACGAGGGGGGGGGGCCCCACAGATACGCAGTATTTT	CAISRTRGGGPTDTQYF
.	.	TRBV3-1	TRBJ2-7	TGTGCCAGCAGCCAAGATCTAGCGGAGCAGTACTTC	CASSQDLAEQYF
.	many	TRBV29-1	TRBJ1-1	TGCAGCGTTGAACGGCAGAACACTGAAGCTTTCTTT	CSVERQNTEAFF
.	many	TRBV24-1	TRBJ1-5	TGTGCCACCAGCGACGGAGGGCCCCAGCATTTT	CATSDGGPQHF
TRBD2	.	TRBV6-2/TRBV6-3	TRBJ2-3	TGTGCCAGCAGTGAGCCAGCGGGGGGCCGGGGAACGCAGTATTTT	CASSEPAGGRGTQYF
.	many	TRBV7-2	TRBJ2-1	TGTGCCAGCAGCTTAGAGCGGACGCTCAATGAGCAGTTCTTC	CASSLERTLNEQFF
.	few	TRBV27	TRBJ1-6	TGTGCCAGCGCCGGACGGAACAATTCACCCCTCCACTTT	CASAGRNNSPLHF
TRBD2	.	TRBV7-3	TRBJ2-1	TGTGCCAGCAGCTTACGCGGGGGGGCCAATGAGCAGTTCTTC	CASSLRGGANEQFF
.	many	TRBV4-1	TRBJ1-2	TGCGCCAGCAGCCAAGATGAGAGCTATGGCTACACCTTC	CASSQDESYGYTF
TRBD2	.	TRBV2	TRBJ2-7	TGTGCCAGCAGAGGCACCTCCACTAGCGGGGAGTCCTACGAGCAGTACTTC	CASRGTSTSGESYEQYF
TRBD2	.	TRBV7-2	TRBJ2-7	TGTGCCAGCAGCTTAGCTCGGGGGGGACTAACCTACGAGCAGTACTTC	CASSLARGGLTYEQYF
TRBD1	many	TRBV12-5	TRBJ2-1	TGTGCTAGTGCCTCGGACAGGGACAATGAGCAGTTCTTC	CASASDRDNEQFF
.	many	TRBV2	TRBJ2-3	TGTGCCAGCAGAACGGGAATTAACACAGATACGCAGTATTTT	CASRTGINTDTQYF
.	.	TRBV5-8	TRBJ2-1	TGTGCCAGCAGCTTTTCGGGGGGCTACTCCTACAATGAGCAGTTCTTC	CASSFSGGYSYNEQFF
.	.	TRBV4-1	TRBJ2-2	.	CASSHTGSPQPGSCFF
.	many	TRBV3-1	TRBJ1-2	TGTGCCAGCAGCCATCGGAGTCCGAACTACACCTTC	CASSHRSPNYTF